One and the same sample provided the 28 T cell receptor beta chains below, sequenced in a study of shared clonotypes between healthy human individuals. Repertoires were generated with immunoSEQ multiplex PCR, while TCRdb's copy carries only in-frame clones and drops some. The data hold under 850,000 clones, with just under 75% observed a single time. Material for sequencing was memory CD4+ T cells sorted from blood. Subset indicated: CD45RA-negative fraction. The source of these receptors is a woman younger than 45 in good health.

The chain recombines TRBV5-1 with TRBJ2-5, with a weak D call TRBD1 (5 bases). Trimming removed 0 bases from V and 5 bases from J, with 11 bases in between. The V gene's germline CDR1 is SGHRS and CDR2 YFSETQ. CDR3 length: 14 residues. CDR3 sequence: CASSLAFQGETQYF. The DNA of the CDR3 is TGCGCCAGCAGCTTGGCCTTTCAGGGTGAGACCCAGTACTTC.

V and J are TRBV11-3 and TRBJ2-7; D not resolved. V lost 5 bases, J lost 4 bases, and 12 bases lay in between. The CDR3 is made up of 13 amino acids. The germline V gene encodes CDR1 SGHNT and CDR2 YENEEA. The CDR3 loop is CASSPTDGYEQYF. CDR3 DNA: TGTGCCAGCAGCCCTACGGACGGGTACGAGCAGTACTTC.

In this sample, this clone turned up a few times. This chain uses TRBV15 with TRBJ2-1; the match to TRBD2 covers 7 bases. The CDR3 is 15 residues long. Germline V gene lookup returns CDR1 LNHNV and CDR2 YYDKDF (reference sequence). V lost 0 bases to trimming and J lost 5 bases; unmatched junction nucleotides: 4. CDR3 sequence reads: CATSRDRLADNEQFF. CDR3 DNA sequence: TGTGCCACCAGCAGAGATCGGCTAGCGGACAATGAGCAGTTCTTC. Filled out from reference TRBV15 and TRBJ2-1, the complete variable domain reads DAMVIQNPRYQVTQFGKPVTLSCSQTLNHNVMYWYQQKSSQAPKLLFHYYDKDFNNEADTPDNFQSRRPNTSFCFLDIRSPGLGDTAMYLCATSRDRLADNEQFFGPGTRLTVL.

In its sample, this clone was seen many times. V usage is TRBV11-1 and J usage is TRBJ2-5, with TRBD1 matching 7 bases. Germline CDR1 is SGHAT and CDR2 is FQDESV (reference sequence). The V segment lost 5 bases and the J segment 2 bases; nucleotides outside the gene matches: 5. The CDR3 is made up of 14 amino acids. The CDR3 sequence: CASSGGQIQETQYF. CDR3 bases: TGTGCCAGCAGCGGGGGACAGATTCAAGAGACCCAGTACTTC.

There are a few counts of this clone. This chain links TRBV28 with TRBJ1-2, with 12 bases lining up with TRBD1. Per the germline V gene, CDR1 is MDHEN and CDR2 is SYDVKM. V lost 2 bases to trimming and J lost 4 bases; unmatched junction nucleotides: 8. The CDR3 is made up of 17 amino acids. In nucleotides, the CDR3 is TGTGCCAGCAGTTTACACCCTGGGACAGGGGGCGGCTATGGCTACACCTTC. Its translation is CASSLHPGTGGGYGYTF.

The chain has TRBV11-3 and TRBJ2-2; no reliable D call. Between the trimmed V and J ends, which lost 4 bases and 0 bases, there was a span of 15 bases. The V gene's germline CDR1 is SGHNT and CDR2 YENEEA. This CDR3 is 17 amino acids long. The CDR3 nucleotides read TGTGCCAGCAGCTCGCCATCGATAGATTCGAACACCGGGGAGCTGTTTTTT. Protein: CASSSPSIDSNTGELFF.

This clone was recorded once. J is TRBJ1-1 and V is TRBV5-5; perhaps TRBD1 as D (5 bases). V was shortened by 0 bases and J by 3 bases, with 21 bases between the two germline ends. CDR3 length equals 18 residues. Germline CDR1 is SGHKS and CDR2 is YYEKEE (reference sequence). CDR3 coding DNA: TGTGCCAGCAGCTTGGGACAGTTCTCGCTACTATATTACACTGAAGCTTTCTTT. It translates to CASSLGQFSLLYYTEAFF.

The chain is built from TRBV27 and TRBJ2-5, with D possibly TRBD2 on 6 matching bases. Germline loops: CDR1 MNHEY, CDR2 SMNVEV (reference sequence). This CDR3 has 13 amino acids. The ends were cut back, 2 bases at V and 6 bases at J, with 10 bases in the middle. The CDR3 sequence is CASSLLGGKTQYF. The CDR3 DNA sequence: TGTGCCAGCAGTTTACTGGGGGGTAAGACCCAGTACTTC.

Of note for this clone: In the same sample, other DNA sequences code for this CDR3. The rearrangement links TRBV5-1 to TRBJ1-3; D gene ambiguous. The length of the CDR3 is 14 residues. The V gene lost 0 bases and the J gene lost 4 bases, with 8 bases spanning the gap. CDR1 and CDR2 from the germline V gene are SGHRS and YFSETQ. The chain's CDR3 is CASSLGTDGNTIYF. The DNA of the CDR3 is TGCGCCAGCAGCTTGGGGACCGACGGAAACACCATATATTTT.

This chain links TRBV7-3 with TRBJ1-1, with 9 nucleotides matching TRBD1. Germline V CDR1 and CDR2: SGHTA, FQGTGA. The V and J ends lost 5 bases and 2 bases, in that order; junction bases with no gene match: 6. The CDR3 is 15 amino acids. The CDR3 nucleotides read TGTGCCAGCAGCCTAGGACAGGGGTCAAACACTGAAGCTTTCTTT. Its translation is CASSLGQGSNTEAFF.

This clone has a count of ten or more. This chain uses TRBV2 with TRBJ2-1; D not resolved. The CDR3 spans 14 residues. The V and J ends lost 8 bases and 3 bases respectively, with 14 bases between them. Germline assignment: CDR1 SNHLY and CDR2 FYNNEI. In DNA, the CDR3 is TGTGCCAGCGGACCTTTCTGGGACTACAATGAGCAGTTCTTC. It translates to CASGPFWDYNEQFF.

This chain uses TRBV28 with TRBJ2-1, with 10 nucleotides matching TRBD2. V dropped 10 bases and J dropped 3; count of bases not matched to a gene: 3. The CDR3 contains 13 residues. Germline lookup yields CDR1 MDHEN and CDR2 SYDVKM. As DNA, the CDR3 is TGTGCCACCCGGACTAGCGGCTACAATGAGCAGTTCTTC. Protein sequence: CATRTSGYNEQFF.

The chain has TRBV19 and TRBJ2-7; no clear D. The CDR3 has 13 residues. V was cut by 4 bases and J by 2 bases, with 9 bases left in between. Germline values: CDR1 LNHDA, CDR2 SQIVND (reference sequence). CDR3 residues: CASSKTDTYEQYF. DNA of the CDR3: TGTGCCAGTAGTAAAACCGATACCTACGAGCAGTACTTC.

The chain joins TRBV9 to TRBJ1-1; 7 positions agree with TRBD1. In germline, CDR1 is SGDLS, CDR2 YYNGEE. This CDR3 is built from 15 residues. V trimming: 4 bases; J trimming: 2 bases; junction bases outside the gene matches: 8. Here the CDR3 reads CASSRTQGGNTEAFF. As DNA, the CDR3 is TGTGCCAGCAGCAGGACCCAGGGGGGAAACACTGAAGCTTTCTTT. Looking up the rest from reference TRBV9 and TRBJ1-1 gives the full variable domain: DSGVTQTPKHLITATGQRVTLRCSPRSGDLSVYWYQQSLDQGLQFLIQYYNGEERAKGNILERFSAQQFPDLHSELNLSSLELGDSALYFCASSRTQGGNTEAFFGQGTRLTVV.

The chain recombines TRBV11-2 with TRBJ2-7, with D uncertain. V lost 1 base, J lost 3 bases, and 13 bases lay in between. The CDR3 totals 15 residues. The V gene's germline CDR1 is SGHAT and CDR2 FQNNGV. The CDR3 DNA is TGTGCCAGCAGCTTAGGACCCCGGGTAAACTACGAGCAGTACTTC. Protein product: CASSLGPRVNYEQYF.

The chain employs TRBV9 and TRBJ2-3, with 13 bases lining up with TRBD2. V shed 4 bases, J shed 0 bases, and the junction held 5 bases outside the gene matches. This CDR3 comprises 17 residues. Germline values: CDR1 SGDLS, CDR2 YYNGEE. CDR3 protein: CASSPGLAGPSTDTQYF. The CDR3 DNA reads as TGTGCCAGCAGCCCGGGACTAGCGGGGCCTAGCACAGATACGCAGTATTTT. Combining the CDR3 with reference TRBV9 and TRBJ2-3 gives the whole variable domain DSGVTQTPKHLITATGQRVTLRCSPRSGDLSVYWYQQSLDQGLQFLIQYYNGEERAKGNILERFSAQQFPDLHSELNLSSLELGDSALYFCASSPGLAGPSTDTQYFGPGTRLTVL.

This clone was seen many times. V is TRBV28 and J is TRBJ1-4, with 9 bases fitting TRBD1. Germline V gene lookup returns CDR1 MDHEN and CDR2 SYDVKM. The CDR3 length is 16 residues. V dropped 5 bases and J dropped 8; count of bases not matched to a gene: 12. CDR3: CASSPNRGLRDEKLFF. The CDR3 DNA is TGTGCCAGCAGTCCTAACAGGGGGCTTCGGGACGAAAAACTGTTTTTT.

The V gene is TRBV7-6, the J gene TRBJ2-1; D unclear. CDR1 is SGHVS, CDR2 FNYEAQ, per germline. V dropped 2 bases and J dropped 1 base, with 12 bases sitting between them. The CDR3 is 16 residues long. CDR3 sequence: CASSLSSAISYNEQFF. CDR3 DNA sequence: TGTGCCAGCAGCTTATCCAGCGCGATTTCCTACAATGAGCAGTTCTTC.

The chain links TRBV5-1 to TRBJ1-2; D is uncertain. The germline gives CDR1 SGHRS, CDR2 YFSETQ. The germline V and J ends were trimmed by 4 bases and 1 base, with 17 bases remaining between them. This CDR3 is 16 amino acids long. CDR3 sequence: CASSPQDIDGNYGYTF. In DNA form, the CDR3 reads TGCGCCAGCAGCCCCCAAGACATAGACGGTAACTATGGCTACACCTTC. The variable domain in full, completed from reference TRBV5-1 and TRBJ1-2, reads KAGVTQTPRYLIKTRGQQVTLSCSPISGHRSVSWYQQTPGQGLQFLFEYFSETQRNKGNFPGRFSGRQFSNSRSEMNVSTLELGDSALYLCASSPQDIDGNYGYTFGSGTRLTVV.

This chain joins TRBV7-6 and TRBJ2-5; TRBD1 matches 10 bases. The J call may be mistaken, given a closer DNA end match to TRBJ2-7. CDR1 SGHVS and CDR2 FNYEAQ come from the germline V gene. The CDR3 runs 15 residues. The CDR3 DNA follows: TGTGCCAGCAGCTCAGCCGGGACAGGGGCATACGAGCAGTACTTC. Amino acids: CASSSAGTGAYEQYF.

The V and J genes are TRBV11-3 and TRBJ2-2, with a possible D match to TRBD1 (5 bases). This CDR3 has 15 residues. Germline CDR1 reads SGHNT; CDR2 reads YENEEA. Trimming cost V 1 base and J 5 bases, with 11 bases left between them. For the CDR3, the DNA is TGTGCCAGCAGCTTAGGAAGGGCAGGGACCGGGGAGCTGTTTTTT. This sequence encodes CASSLGRAGTGELFF.

This clone showed up just a few times. The chain carries TRBV6-5 and TRBJ2-3, with D perhaps matching TRBD1 (6 bases). Between the trimmed V and J ends, which lost 4 bases and 4 bases, there was a span of 18 bases. This CDR3 is built from 16 residues. Germline CDR1 is MNHEY and CDR2 is SVGAGI. This CDR3 is CASSSEVGARADTQYF. Written as DNA, the CDR3 is TGTGCCAGCAGTTCGGAGGTGGGGGCGAGGGCAGATACGCAGTATTTT.

The rearrangement joins TRBV4-1 to TRBJ2-7; 9 bases are a match to TRBD1. Germline values: CDR1 MGHRA, CDR2 YSYEKL. V dropped 4 bases and J dropped 5; count of bases not matched to a gene: 18. CDR3 length: 18 amino acids. CDR3 DNA: TGCGCCAGCAGCCCGAGTTGGGGTAAAGACAGGGGGACCAACGAGCAGTACTTC. Protein: CASSPSWGKDRGTNEQYF.

J is TRBJ2-1 and V is TRBV19; TRBD1 aligns across 8 bases. The V segment lost 6 bases and the J segment 3 bases; nucleotides outside the gene matches: 4. Germline lookup yields CDR1 LNHDA and CDR2 SQIVND (reference sequence). The CDR3 runs 14 residues. CDR3 nucleotides: TGTGCCAGTAGGGGACAGGCGGTCTACAATGAGCAGTTCTTC. Its translation is CASRGQAVYNEQFF.

This clone was seen just once. V is TRBV5-6 and J is TRBJ2-5; a weak D match, TRBD2 (5 bases). The CDR3 runs 14 residues. Trimming stripped 3 bases from V and 4 bases from J, with 13 bases between. Germline V gives CDR1 SGHDT, CDR2 YYEEEE. The CDR3 region is CASSSGEVGETQYF. CDR3 DNA sequence: TGTGCCAGCAGCTCCGGGGAAGTCGGAGAGACCCAGTACTTC.

The J gene is TRBJ2-4, the V gene TRBV2; 7 bases fit TRBD1. The length of the CDR3 is 15 residues. Germline lookup yields CDR1 SNHLY and CDR2 FYNNEI. With V trimmed by 7 bases and J by 1 base, 7 bases remained unmatched. The CDR3 is CASIEGANAKNIQYF. CDR3 sequence (DNA): TGTGCCAGCATAGAGGGGGCGAACGCCAAAAACATTCAGTACTTC.

This chain connects TRBV29-1 to TRBJ1-1; 10 bases agree with TRBD1. Looked up from germline, CDR1 is SQVTM and CDR2 is ANQGSEA. J gave up 6 bases and V 7 bases, and 5 bases lay outside the gene matches. The CDR3 runs 12 residues. The CDR3 region has the DNA TGCAGCGCCGAGGACAGGGGGGCTGAAGCTTTCTTT. Translating gives CSAEDRGAEAFF.

This clone was seen only a few times. The rearrangement joins TRBV5-1 to TRBJ2-5; D remains ambiguous. Per the germline V gene, CDR1 is SGHRS and CDR2 is YFSETQ. This CDR3 is 13 amino acids long. V dropped 4 bases and J dropped 2 bases, with 9 bases sitting between them. This CDR3 is CASSPALQETQYF. The CDR3 bases are TGCGCCAGCAGCCCGGCCCTTCAAGAGACCCAGTACTTC. The entire variable domain, with the rest obtained from reference TRBV5-1 and TRBJ2-5, is as follows: KAGVTQTPRYLIKTRGQQVTLSCSPISGHRSVSWYQQTPGQGLQFLFEYFSETQRNKGNFPGRFSGRQFSNSRSEMNVSTLELGDSALYLCASSPALQETQYFGPGTRLLVL.